These 25 T cell receptor beta chains came from one sample sequenced in a study of T-cell memory formation after mild COVID-19. TCRdb fed the 5' RACE reads into MiXCR, producing one record per CDR3 protein. The sample includes approximately 580,000 distinct CDR3 sequences, roughly 21% of them seen just once. The sample taken for sequencing was PBMCs or a T cell subset sorted from them (not recorded which). The receptor source for this set is an adult woman who had mild COVID-19 (a few samples of this study predate the infection). Cell type and time point are not known.

This clonotype appeared many times. The rearrangement joins TRBV6-5 to TRBJ1-3; D is perhaps TRBD1 (6 bases). Trimming left V 5 bases short and J 4 bases short, with 12 bases between. This CDR3 region has 14 residues. Germline loops: CDR1 MNHEY, CDR2 SVGAGI. The CDR3 DNA reads as TGTGCCAGCAGTCACCCGGGACAAGGAAACACCATATATTTT. Its translation is CASSHPGQGNTIYF.

This clonotype was found a few times. The chain couples TRBV27 to TRBJ2-7; D is undetermined. The V and J ends lost 8 bases and 3 bases respectively, with 14 bases between them. Germline CDR1 and CDR2: MNHEY and SMNVEV (reference sequence). The CDR3 is made up of 13 amino acids. The CDR3 sequence: CASQRTASYEQYF. As DNA, the CDR3 is TGTGCCAGCCAAAGGACGGCTAGCTACGAGCAGTACTTC.

This clonotype was recorded at least ten times. The V gene is TRBV21-1, the J gene TRBJ2-7; the table's D gene call, TRBD1, was not cross checked with the DNA. TRBV21-1 constitutes a pseudogene. CDR3 length: 15 amino acids. This CDR3 reads CASSPGQLSSYEQYF. The CDR3 nucleotides are TGTGCCAGCAGCCCGGGACAGTTGAGCTCCTACGAGCAGTACTTC.

The rearrangement joins TRBV5-6 to TRBJ2-2; 9 bases map to TRBD1. The length of the CDR3 is 15 residues. With V trimmed by 2 bases and J by 6 bases, 5 bases remained unmatched. Germline CDR1 SGHDT, CDR2 YYEEEE. Here the CDR3 reads CASSFGTGRAGELFF. The DNA of the CDR3 is TGTGCCAGCAGCTTTGGGACAGGGCGGGCCGGGGAGCTGTTTTTT.

The chain recombines TRBV29-1 with TRBJ2-7, with D possibly matching TRBD1 (5 bases). CDR1 and CDR2 from the germline V gene are SQVTM and ANQGSEA. Trimming shortened V by 4 bases and J by 3 bases, and 13 bases separated the two germline ends. The CDR3 length is 13 residues. CDR3 residues: CSVVDKTGYEQYF. The CDR3 DNA is TGCAGCGTTGTGGACAAGACTGGCTACGAGCAGTACTTC.

This chain connects TRBV5-1 to TRBJ1-2; 11 bases map to TRBD1. V lost 5 bases to trimming and J lost 8 bases; unmatched junction nucleotides: 14. This CDR3 region has 16 residues. From germline, CDR1 is SGHRS and CDR2 YFSETQ. The CDR3 reads CASSYKPWTGGSGYTF. The CDR3 region has the DNA TGCGCCAGCAGTTATAAACCCTGGACAGGGGGCTCCGGCTACACCTTC.

The chain is built from TRBV19 and TRBJ2-2; D uncertain. V lost 7 bases and J 3 bases, leaving 6 bases between the germline ends. This CDR3 contains 12 residues. The germline CDR1 and CDR2 sequences are LNHDA and SQIVND (reference sequence). The CDR3, as DNA: TGTGCCAGTAATGTGGACACCGGGGAGCTGTTTTTT. It is translated as CASNVDTGELFF.

This clonotype has a handful of counts. At one boundary the junction diverges from the germline segment, which might be a read error. The chain employs TRBV4-1 and TRBJ1-3; maybe TRBD1 (6 bases). Germline V gene lookup returns CDR1 MGHRA and CDR2 YSYEKL. The CDR3 sequence is 16 residues long. CDR3 in amino acids: CASSQEGGFSGNTIYF. The CDR3 DNA reads as TGCGCCAGCAGTCAAGAGGGGGGATTCTCTGGAAACACCATATATTTT.

The chain uses TRBV24-1 and TRBJ2-3, with 7 bases lining up with TRBD2. This CDR3 has 15 amino acids. V was clipped by 4 bases and J by 6 bases; unmatched bases: 9. CDR1 is KGHDR and CDR2 is SFDVKD in the germline V gene. The chain's CDR3 is CATSDSGTFQDTQYF. Here the CDR3 DNA reads TGTGCCACCAGTGACAGCGGGACTTTTCAGGATACGCAGTATTTT.

The chain carries TRBV15 and TRBJ2-1; no clear D. Deletions cut 4 bases from V and 10 bases from J, with 20 bases between. From germline, CDR1 is LNHNV and CDR2 YYDKDF (reference sequence). The CDR3 extends over 15 amino acids. The CDR3 here is CATSKQRSLSHEQFF. The CDR3, as DNA: TGTGCCACCAGCAAACAGAGATCCCTTTCCCACGAGCAGTTCTTC.

This chain connects TRBV15 to TRBJ1-1; D remains ambiguous. Germline-derived CDR1 and CDR2 are LNHNV and YYDKDF (reference sequence). Between the trimmed V and J ends, which lost 0 bases and 0 bases, there was a span of 8 bases. CDR3 length: 15 residues. CDR3 DNA sequence: TGTGCCACCAGCAGAGATAGACGACTGAACACTGAAGCTTTCTTT. This translates into CATSRDRRLNTEAFF.

In this sample, this clonotype turned up many times. J is TRBJ2-3 and V is TRBV5-4; D is uncertain. V lost 0 bases to trimming and J lost 0 bases, with 2 bases between them. CDR3 length: 13 amino acids. Germline CDR1 is SGHNT and CDR2 is YYREEE (reference sequence). CDR3 nucleotides: TGTGCCAGCAGCTTGGTCAGCACAGATACGCAGTATTTT. Translation gives CASSLVSTDTQYF.

This clonotype occurred a few times. J is TRBJ1-1 and V is TRBV29-1, with TRBD1 identical over 7 bases. This CDR3 region has 11 residues. CDR1 SQVTM and CDR2 ANQGSEA come from the germline V gene. V shed 8 bases and J 5 bases; nucleotides not matched to a gene: 5. DNA of the CDR3: TGCAGCATTACAGGGGATACTGAAGCTTTCTTT. Residues: CSITGDTEAFF.

The V gene is TRBV13, the J gene TRBJ1-2, with D possibly matching TRBD1 (6 bases). Germline assignment: CDR1 PRHDT and CDR2 FYEKMQ (reference sequence). V was cut by 5 bases and J by 4 bases, with 11 bases left in between. This CDR3 region has 13 residues. CDR3 residues: CASSRQESYGYTF. The CDR3 coding sequence is TGTGCCAGCAGCCGACAGGAGTCCTATGGCTACACCTTC.

The chain carries TRBV7-8 and TRBJ1-3; D possibly corresponds to TRBD1 (6 bases). Germline V gene sequence: CDR1 SGHVS, CDR2 FQNEAQ. Trimming removed 5 bases at V and 2 bases at J, with 13 bases between. The CDR3 length is 15 residues. The CDR3 loop is CASSKDSLTGNTIYF. The CDR3 DNA sequence: TGTGCCAGCAGCAAGGACAGTCTAACTGGAAACACCATATATTTT.

The gene calls are TRBV5-1 and TRBJ2-7; 10 bases align to TRBD1. CDR3 length: 19 amino acids. Germline V lookup: CDR1 SGHRS, CDR2 YFSETQ. J gave up 3 bases and V 2 bases, and 17 bases lay outside the gene matches. The CDR3 DNA is TGCGCCAGCAGCTTCCGTGGGGACAGGGGTTTAGGGTACGGCTACGAGCAGTACTTC. Protein: CASSFRGDRGLGYGYEQYF.

This clonotype showed up many times. The chain is built from TRBV12-3 or TRBV12-4 and TRBJ2-3, with D possibly being TRBD2 (5 bases). The CDR3 sequence is 15 residues long. The germline V and J ends were trimmed by 6 bases and 0 bases, with 13 bases remaining between them. The CDR3: CASSLRTGSTDTQYF. In nucleotides, the CDR3 is TGTGCCAGCAGCCTACGGACTGGGAGCACAGATACGCAGTATTTT.

Only a few counts were recorded for this clonotype. The rearrangement links TRBV27 to TRBJ2-7; 7 nucleotides agree with TRBD1. V dropped 3 bases and J dropped 1; count of bases not matched to a gene: 9. CDR3 length: 16 amino acids. CDR1 is MNHEY and CDR2 is SMNVEV in the germline V gene (reference sequence). DNA of the CDR3: TGTGCCAGCAGTTTGACCGGGACAGACCCTTCCTACGAGCAGTACTTC. Protein sequence: CASSLTGTDPSYEQYF.

With regard to this clonotype: One end of the junction varies from germline; a read error may be responsible. The rearrangement joins TRBV7-9 to TRBJ2-1, with D hard to call. The CDR3 spans 8 residues. From germline, CDR1 is SEHNR and CDR2 FQNEAQ (reference sequence). The CDR3 bases are TGTGCCAGCAGCTTAATTGTCTTC. Its protein is CASSLIVF. The full variable domain, completed using reference TRBV7-9 and TRBJ2-1, is DTGVSQNPRHKITKRGQNVTFRCDPISEHNRLYWYRQTLGQGPEFLTYFQNEAQLEKSRLLSDRFSAERPKGSFSTLEIQRTEQGDSAMYLCASSLIVFGPGTRLTVL.

This clonotype was seen a few times. This chain connects TRBV5-1 to TRBJ2-5, with D unresolved. The germline V gene encodes CDR1 SGHRS and CDR2 YFSETQ. The CDR3 extends over 14 amino acids. Trimming took off 0 bases at V and 2 bases at J, with 8 bases between the two ends. CDR3 sequence reads: CASSLAPAQETQYF. The CDR3 DNA is TGCGCCAGCAGCTTGGCTCCTGCACAAGAGACCCAGTACTTC.

This rearrangement joins TRBV12-3 or TRBV12-4 to TRBJ2-1; 8 positions match TRBD1. J lost 8 bases, V lost 3 bases, and 9 bases had no gene match. The CDR3 runs 15 residues. CDR3 sequence (DNA): TGTGCCAGCAGTTTCAGGCGGGACAGGTTCTATGAGCAGTTCTTC. Its translation is CASSFRRDRFYEQFF.

This clonotype was seen ten or more times. The CDR3 DNA is TGTGCCAGCAGCTCACTGGCGTGGCAGTTCTTC. This sequence encodes CASSSLAWQFF. V is TRBV12-3 or TRBV12-4 and J is TRBJ2-1; unclear D gene. The CDR3 length is 11 residues. The germline V and J ends were trimmed by 6 bases and 12 bases, with 12 bases remaining between them.

The rearrangement uses TRBV12-3 or TRBV12-4 and TRBJ2-5, with TRBD2 matching 13 bases. Losses at the gene ends were 3 bases for V and 1 base for J; bases not matched to a gene: 5. The CDR3 spans 17 residues. The CDR3: CASSFTSGRGPQETQYF. The CDR3 DNA sequence: TGTGCCAGCAGTTTTACTAGCGGGAGGGGCCCCCAAGAGACCCAGTACTTC.

A few counts support this clonotype. The chain recombines TRBV5-1 with TRBJ1-1; D uncertain. CDR1 and CDR2 from the germline V gene are SGHRS and YFSETQ. The CDR3 has 14 amino acids. Trimming shortened V by 4 bases and J by 2 bases, and 12 bases separated the two germline ends. CDR3 in amino acids: CASSLEFVNTEAFF. Written as DNA, the CDR3 is TGCGCCAGCAGCCTTGAGTTCGTCAACACTGAAGCTTTCTTT.

This clonotype turned up a few times. This chain links TRBV5-1 with TRBJ2-1; tentatively, D is TRBD2 (6 bases). Trimming cost V 5 bases and J 1 base, with 13 bases left between them. The CDR3 loop spans 15 amino acids. Germline CDR1 is SGHRS and CDR2 is YFSETQ. CDR3 DNA: TGCGCCAGCAGTCTTATACGGGAGTCCTACAATGAGCAGTTCTTC. This gives the protein CASSLIRESYNEQFF.